These 3 T cell receptor beta chains were all obtained from the same sample, sequenced in a study of vaccination and CD4 T cells after COVID-19. Oncomine TCR Beta short-read sequencing was applied to DNA from cultured CD4+ T cells. TCRdb reanalysed the PCR reads using MiXCR and keeps one entry per CDR3 protein. This table holds about 5,000 distinct CDR3 sequences, roughly 53% found once. Treatment noted: roughly ten-day PBMC culture with coronavirus spike peptide pools or control peptides (ViraFEST assay). For these receptors, no antigen is known. The specimen was CD4+ T cells from blood, cultured in vitro. All receptors come from a human donor who had recovered from COVID-19.

This chain connects TRBV10-3 to TRBJ2-5; D is uncertain. Looked up from germline, CDR1 is ENHRY and CDR2 is SYGVKD. Trimming removed 3 bases at V and 1 base at J, with 6 bases between. The CDR3 has 13 amino acids. The CDR3 DNA is TGTGCCATCAGTGACCAACCCCAAGAGACCCAGTACTTC. It yields the protein CAISDQPQETQYF.

The chain carries TRBV15 and TRBJ1-5, with TRBD1 as a possible D gene (6 bases). V was cut by 5 bases and J by 2 bases, with 10 bases left in between. The CDR3 is 14 amino acids. The germline gives CDR1 LNHNV, CDR2 YYDKDF (reference sequence). CDR3 DNA: TGTGCCACCAGCGAACAGGGCGGCAATCAGCCCCAGCATTTT. This encodes CATSEQGGNQPQHF. Supplemented by reference TRBV15 and TRBJ1-5, the full variable domain reads DAMVIQNPRYQVTQFGKPVTLSCSQTLNHNVMYWYQQKSSQAPKLLFHYYDKDFNNEADTPDNFQSRRPNTSFCFLDIRSPGLGDTAMYLCATSEQGGNQPQHFGDGTRLSIL.

The CDR3 bases are TGCAGTGCCGAGGAGGCAGGGAACTATGGCTACACCTTC. Its translation: CSAEEAGNYGYTF. The chain links TRBV20-1 to TRBJ1-2; D possibly corresponds to TRBD1 (5 bases). V was shortened by 6 bases and J by 2 bases, with 13 bases between the two germline ends. The CDR3 loop spans 13 amino acids. Germline assignment: CDR1 DFQATT and CDR2 SNEGSKA (reference sequence).